Described below is a single T cell receptor (beta chain) sequence and its context. As yet, its antigen is unknown. These data are taken from a study of cytomegalovirus exposure and HLA in healthy donors. The CDR3 is 13 residues long. V lost 5 bases, J lost 5 bases, and 13 bases lay in between. Germline CDR1 reads SGHDT; CDR2 reads YYEEEE. Study findings and constraints: Analyses of presence and absence presupposed an approximately uniform sequencing depth across donors. Most TCRs appeared rarely, but some public TCRs recurred in many donors. Available immune exposure information was restricted to CMV serostatus only.

PCR employed 60 Vbeta and 13 Jbeta primers. The method was immunoSEQ multiplex PCR; TCRdb's version includes in-frame clones alone and lacks a portion of them. The table has around 130,000 clones, around 72% seen once; the top ten hold 2.5% to 3%. Input material: PBMCs. The rearrangement joins TRBV5-6 to TRBJ1-1; D is ambiguous. This receptor was taken from a human donor in good health. DNA for the CDR3: TGTGCCAGCAGTTACGGGAGAGGGACTGAAGCTTTCTTT. This codes for CASSYGRGTEAFF.